This TCR beta chain was retrieved from a study of cytomegalovirus exposure and HLA in healthy donors. Germline V lookup: CDR1 MNHNS, CDR2 SASEGT. The junction had 5 bases not matched to a gene; V was cut back by 0 bases and J by 6 bases. This CDR3 has 15 amino acids. It was with 60 Vbeta and 13 Jbeta primers that the PCR ran. The data were produced by immunoSEQ multiplex PCR, yet TCRdb's version contains in-frame clones alone and is incomplete. The data contain some 38,000 clones, approximately 70% of them seen just once; the ten biggest clones take up 3% to 4.5%. In this sample, this clone is medium-sized.

Sequencing input: PBMCs. This clonotype originated in a man aged 35-49 years in good health and CMV-seronegative. V gene TRBV6-1 combines with J gene TRBJ1-5, with 7 bases matching TRBD1. The CDR3: CASSEAEGGGQPQHF. CDR3 DNA: TGTGCCAGCAGTGAAGCCGAAGGGGGCGGTCAGCCCCAGCATTTT.